Presented here are 26 T cell receptor beta chains from one specimen sequenced in a study of graft-versus-host responses after intestinal transplantation. TCRdb's table, derived via immunoSEQ multiplex PCR, lists solely in-frame clones and lacks some. The table lists about 57,000 clones, 80% to 90% of them singletons. The input for sequencing was PBMCs, taken 26 days after transplant. The receptor set was obtained from a human patient who received an intestinal transplant, so some T cells may come from the graft donor.

The V gene is TRBV9, the J gene TRBJ1-2; 10 bases are a match to TRBD1. Germline CDR1 is SGDLS and CDR2 is YYNGEE. This CDR3 spans 17 amino acids. The J segment lost 7 bases and the V segment lost 0 bases, leaving 12 bases of the junction unmatched. CDR3 DNA: TGTGCCAGCAGCGTAGGCCCTGCGGGACAGGGGATGGCTGGCTACACCTTC. Translated: CASSVGPAGQGMAGYTF.

This clone was observed once. The chain links TRBV7-3 to TRBJ2-2; 7 bases fit TRBD2. V shed 5 bases, J shed 5 bases, and the junction held 11 bases outside the gene matches. Germline-derived CDR1 and CDR2 are SGHTA and FQGTGA. The CDR3 spans 16 residues. The DNA for the CDR3 is TGTGCCAGCAGCCCCGGGGGGACGGTCTGGACCGGGGAGCTGTTTTTT. Translating it yields CASSPGGTVWTGELFF.

The genes are TRBV29-1 and TRBJ1-2; 7 bases agree with TRBD1. CDR1 is SQVTM and CDR2 is ANQGSEA in the germline V gene. The CDR3 sequence is 13 residues long. J lost 5 bases, V lost 7 bases, and 10 bases had no gene match. The CDR3 region has the DNA TGCAGCGCCCGACAGGGTCCCTCGTATGGCTACACCTTC. Protein sequence: CSARQGPSYGYTF.

The chain uses TRBV9 and TRBJ2-2; TRBD1 agrees at 7 bases. The CDR3 is made up of 16 amino acids. After removal of 4 bases from V and 0 bases from J, the junction contained 6 bases not matched to a gene. CDR1 is SGDLS, CDR2 YYNGEE, per germline. The CDR3 sequence: CASSPGTVPNTGELFF. The CDR3 DNA follows: TGTGCCAGCAGCCCCGGGACAGTACCGAACACCGGGGAGCTGTTTTTT. The full variable domain, with the rest looked up from reference TRBV9 and TRBJ2-2, is DSGVTQTPKHLITATGQRVTLRCSPRSGDLSVYWYQQSLDQGLQFLIQYYNGEERAKGNILERFSAQQFPDLHSELNLSSLELGDSALYFCASSPGTVPNTGELFFGEGSRLTVL.

V is TRBV27 and J is TRBJ2-3, with TRBD1 as a possible D gene (7 bases). V was shortened by 5 bases and J by 5 bases, with 20 bases between the two germline ends. The CDR3 length is 16 residues. Germline V gives CDR1 MNHEY, CDR2 SMNVEV (reference sequence). The CDR3 sequence: CASSPWTGPEGDTQYF. Here the CDR3 DNA reads TGTGCCAGCAGTCCCTGGACAGGTCCGGAGGGAGATACGCAGTATTTT.

The chain uses TRBV6-5 and TRBJ1-1; D not certain. Germline loops: CDR1 MNHEY, CDR2 SVGAGI. V shed 8 bases and J shed 4 bases, with 14 bases lying between them. This CDR3 region has 13 residues. The CDR3 region is CASGPNPLTEAFF. CDR3 in DNA: TGTGCCAGCGGGCCAAACCCTCTCACTGAAGCTTTCTTT.

V and J are TRBV18 and TRBJ2-5, with 7 bases that match TRBD2. The length of the CDR3 is 17 residues. V shed 5 bases and J 3 bases; nucleotides not matched to a gene: 15. The germline V gene encodes CDR1 KGHSH and CDR2 LQKENI. The CDR3, as DNA: TGTGCCAGCTCAAAAGATCCACCGGGAGGCCTAGAAGAGACCCAGTACTTC. Encoded protein: CASSKDPPGGLEETQYF.

The rearrangement links TRBV7-6 to TRBJ2-3, with D unclear. Trimming took off 1 base at V and 1 base at J, with 12 bases between the two ends. This CDR3 is 16 amino acids long. Germline CDR1 and CDR2: SGHVS and FNYEAQ. The CDR3 DNA follows: TGTGCCAGCAGCTTAGTACTATCGAGTGGCACAGATACGCAGTATTTT. Its translation: CASSLVLSSGTDTQYF.

The chain uses TRBV23-1 and TRBJ2-7; D gene uncertain. TRBV23-1 is an open reading frame, and its role is uncertain. V dropped 7 bases and J dropped 2 bases, with 15 bases sitting between them. The CDR3 sequence is 14 residues long. The CDR3 loop is CASNFESLPYEQYF. As DNA, the CDR3 is TGCGCCAGCAACTTTGAGAGCCTTCCCTACGAGCAGTACTTC.

This clone was picked up one time. The chain links TRBV2 to TRBJ2-7, with 9 nucleotides matching TRBD2. Per germline, CDR1 SNHLY and CDR2 FYNNEI. V lost 7 bases and J lost 6; bases outside the gene matches: 13. There are 15 residues in the CDR3. Written as DNA, the CDR3 is TGTGCCAGCACATCCTTACTAGCGGGCGGTCTCGAGCAGTACTTC. This gives the protein CASTSLLAGGLEQYF.

The chain has TRBV28 and TRBJ1-5, with 7 bases matching TRBD1. The V gene's germline CDR1 is MDHEN and CDR2 SYDVKM. Unmatched junction bases numbered 4, after V lost 11 bases and J lost 0 bases. The CDR3 loop spans 13 amino acids. This CDR3 is CAVGQASNQPQHF. In DNA, the CDR3 is TGTGCCGTCGGACAGGCTAGCAATCAGCCCCAGCATTTT.

The sample holds one count of this clone. V gene TRBV5-1 combines with J gene TRBJ2-2; D uncertain. Germline V gives CDR1 SGHRS, CDR2 YFSETQ. The CDR3 extends over 13 amino acids. The V end was cut by 4 bases, the J end by 2 bases, with 6 bases between. The CDR3 loop is CASSPGNTGELFF. CDR3 sequence (DNA): TGCGCCAGCAGCCCAGGAAACACCGGGGAGCTGTTTTTT.

This clone was observed once. The chain carries TRBV4-1 and TRBJ2-7; TRBD2 is a possible D gene (6 bases). Germline V gene data show CDR1 as MGHRA and CDR2 as YSYEKL. Trimming took 0 bases from V and 2 from J, leaving 11 bases between them. This CDR3 comprises 15 residues. The CDR3 sequence: CASSQEWRETYEQYF. Here the CDR3 DNA reads TGCGCCAGCAGCCAAGAATGGAGGGAGACCTACGAGCAGTACTTC.

The chain is built from TRBV11-2 and TRBJ2-1; D unresolved. Trimming removed 1 base from V and 2 bases from J, with 12 bases in between. The V gene's germline CDR1 is SGHAT and CDR2 FQNNGV. The CDR3 covers 16 residues. The CDR3 loop reads CASSLAGIYPYNEQFF. Written as DNA, the CDR3 is TGTGCCAGCAGCTTAGCGGGTATCTACCCCTACAATGAGCAGTTCTTC. Using reference TRBV11-2 and TRBJ2-1 for the parts outside the CDR3, the full variable domain is EAGVAQSPRYKIIEKRQSVAFWCNPISGHATLYWYQQILGQGPKLLIQFQNNGVVDDSQLPKDRFSAERLKGVDSTLKIQPAKLEDSAVYLCASSLAGIYPYNEQFFGPGTRLTVL.

CDR3 sequence reads: CASSVWGGQGLGETQYF. The CDR3 coding sequence is TGTGCCAGCAGCGTATGGGGGGGACAGGGCCTAGGAGAGACCCAGTACTTC. The rearrangement uses TRBV9 and TRBJ2-5, with TRBD1 matching over 9 bases. The CDR3 spans 17 residues. The V segment lost 1 base and the J segment 4 bases; nucleotides outside the gene matches: 11. Germline CDR1 and CDR2: SGDLS and YYNGEE.

This clone was recorded once. This chain links TRBV5-1 with TRBJ2-1, with 12 nucleotides matching TRBD1. J was trimmed by 9 bases and V by 3 bases; bases with no gene match: 10. Germline assignment: CDR1 SGHRS and CDR2 YFSETQ. This CDR3 comprises 16 residues. CDR3 sequence (DNA): TGCGCCAGCAGCTCAACCGGGACAGGGGGCTGGGTTGAGCAGTTCTTC. Protein: CASSSTGTGGWVEQFF.

The chain is built from TRBV7-3 and TRBJ2-2, with 7 nucleotides matching TRBD2. V dropped 3 bases and J dropped 7; count of bases not matched to a gene: 5. This CDR3 region has 14 residues. CDR1 is SGHTA and CDR2 is FQGTGA in the germline V gene. The CDR3 coding sequence is TGTGCCAGCAGCTTGATCAGCGGGAACGGGGAGCTGTTTTTT. It translates to CASSLISGNGELFF.

The J gene is TRBJ2-1, the V gene TRBV7-8; 10 bases agree with TRBD2. Trimming took 3 bases from V and 0 from J; bases not matched to a gene: 2. This CDR3 is built from 16 residues. Germline V lookup: CDR1 SGHVS, CDR2 FQNEAQ. The CDR3 DNA is TGTGCCAGCAGCTTTAGGACTAGCGGCTCCTACAATGAGCAGTTCTTC. Its translation: CASSFRTSGSYNEQFF.

The chain carries TRBV28 and TRBJ1-1; D is perhaps TRBD1 (6 bases). This CDR3 is built from 16 residues. The germline V gene encodes CDR1 MDHEN and CDR2 SYDVKM. V was trimmed by 1 base and J by 1 base, leaving 13 bases between them. CDR3 in amino acids: CASSLLKLQGNTEAFF. The CDR3 DNA sequence: TGTGCCAGCAGTTTATTGAAACTACAGGGGAACACTGAAGCTTTCTTT.

This chain uses TRBV2 with TRBJ1-5, with no clear D. This CDR3 spans 17 amino acids. The V and J ends lost 3 bases and 0 bases respectively, with 15 bases between them. Germline V gene data show CDR1 as SNHLY and CDR2 as FYNNEI. CDR3 loop: CASSEGPLKSSNQPQHF. DNA for the CDR3: TGTGCCAGCAGTGAGGGCCCCCTCAAGTCTAGCAATCAGCCCCAGCATTTT.

V usage is TRBV28 and J usage is TRBJ1-5, with unresolved D. Trimming cost V 5 bases and J 3 bases, with 8 bases left between them. The V gene's germline CDR1 is MDHEN and CDR2 SYDVKM. The CDR3 sequence is 13 residues long. The CDR3 protein is CASSSATNQPQHF. CDR3 bases: TGTGCCAGCAGTAGTGCTACCAATCAGCCCCAGCATTTT.

The V and J genes are TRBV19 and TRBJ2-3, with TRBD2 identical over 14 bases. The germline V gene has CDR1 LNHDA and CDR2 SQIVND (reference sequence). There are 15 residues in the CDR3. The trim removed 5 bases at V and 5 bases at J, leaving 3 bases unmatched. The CDR3 region has the DNA TGTGCCAGTAGTCTCGGGACTAGCGGGAGAGATACGCAGTATTTT. Its protein product is CASSLGTSGRDTQYF.

The chain uses TRBV6-1 and TRBJ2-7; 12 bases are shared with TRBD2. The CDR3 has 14 residues. J was trimmed by 6 bases and V by 6 bases; bases with no gene match: 6. Germline V gene data show CDR1 as MNHNS and CDR2 as SASEGT. CDR3 loop: CASSLLAGGAEQYF. The CDR3 nucleotides read TGTGCCAGCAGCCTCCTAGCGGGGGGGGCCGAGCAGTACTTC.

This chain joins TRBV5-1 and TRBJ2-5, with D uncertain. The CDR3 is made up of 13 amino acids. CDR1 SGHRS and CDR2 YFSETQ come from the germline V gene. V gave up 7 bases and J gave up 3 bases, with 13 bases separating them. This CDR3 reads CASARTVEETQYF. The CDR3 region has the DNA TGCGCCAGCGCTCGTACGGTTGAAGAGACCCAGTACTTC.

The V call is TRBV4-1, the J call TRBJ1-1, with D perhaps matching TRBD1 (6 bases). Trimming cost V 4 bases and J 8 bases, with 14 bases left between them. Germline V gives CDR1 MGHRA, CDR2 YSYEKL. The CDR3 is 13 amino acids. The CDR3 is CASSPGQSREAFF. The CDR3 DNA is TGCGCCAGCAGCCCTGGACAGTCACGGGAAGCTTTCTTT.

The chain carries TRBV7-2 and TRBJ1-2, with TRBD1 matching 8 bases. The CDR3 is 13 residues long. Germline assignment: CDR1 SGHTA and CDR2 FQGNSA. V shed 5 bases and J 6 bases; nucleotides not matched to a gene: 5. Written as DNA, the CDR3 is TGTGCCAGCAGCCCACAGGGGGTCGATGGCTACACCTTC. Translated: CASSPQGVDGYTF.